This T cell receptor beta chain was recovered during a study of cytomegalovirus exposure and HLA in healthy donors. Details on this clone: Its antigen is not identified.

It was with 60 Vbeta and 13 Jbeta primers that the PCR ran. Assay: immunoSEQ multiplex PCR; the TCRdb copy retains only in-frame clones and omits some. The listing contains under 200,000 clones. V was pared by 5 bases and J by 12 bases, with 17 bases of the junction left unmatched. Germline CDR1 MNHEY, CDR2 SMNVEV (reference sequence). This CDR3 region has 15 residues. Donors were nominally healthy when sampled, though unrecorded immune exposures were likely. Study conclusions and caveats: Across donors, presence/absence analyses took sequencing depth to be roughly uniform. Some V segments, including TRBV6-2 and TRBV6-3, were excluded as indistinguishable.

The V and J genes are TRBV27 and TRBJ1-1, with TRBD1 matching over 8 bases. The sequenced sample was PBMCs. This receptor was taken from a man aged 25-45 years in good health and CMV-seronegative. CDR3 region: CASSNGGWQGALTFF. DNA for the CDR3: TGTGCCAGCAGTAATGGAGGGTGGCAGGGGGCTCTGACTTTCTTT.